A single sample is the source of the 22 T cell receptor beta chains below, sequenced in a study of blood T cell repertoires in COVID-19. Data came from immunoSEQ multiplex PCR; TCRdb stores just in-frame clones and leaves some out. The sample comprises 100,000 or so clones, approximately 91% of which are singletons, and about 6.3% rests with the top ten. Material for sequencing was peripheral blood. These TCRs come from a woman aged 60-75 years with acute or convalescent COVID-19.

In its sample, this clone was seen once. The J gene is TRBJ1-2, the V gene TRBV24-1, with TRBD1 matching 9 bases. This CDR3 contains 15 residues. In germline, CDR1 is KGHDR, CDR2 SFDVKD. The V segment lost 1 base and the J segment 4 bases; nucleotides outside the gene matches: 3. The CDR3 sequence: CATSDFPTGGYGYTF. CDR3 DNA: TGTGCCACCAGTGATTTCCCGACAGGGGGCTATGGCTACACCTTC.

The chain recombines TRBV4-2 with TRBJ1-2, with TRBD1 matching over 8 bases. From germline, CDR1 is LGHNA and CDR2 YNFKEQ. V lost 3 bases and J lost 6; bases outside the gene matches: 0. The CDR3 sequence is 12 residues long. Here the CDR3 reads CASSQTGDGYTF. In nucleotides, the CDR3 is TGTGCCAGCAGCCAGACAGGGGATGGCTACACCTTC.

The CDR3: CASSLLRGGLGYTF. In DNA, the CDR3 is TGTGCCAGCAGTCTTTTGAGGGGGGGTCTTGGCTACACCTTC. The chain uses TRBV6-5 and TRBJ1-2, with a weak D call TRBD1 (6 bases). Trimming took off 5 bases at V and 7 bases at J, with 17 bases between the two ends. CDR3 length equals 14 residues. Germline V gene data show CDR1 as MNHEY and CDR2 as SVGAGI.

In this sample, this clone turned up a few times. The V gene is TRBV25-1, the J gene TRBJ1-2; the D is unclear. The ends were cut back, 1 base at V and 1 base at J, with 7 bases in the middle. This CDR3 spans 14 amino acids. Germline CDR1 and CDR2: MGHDK and SYGVNS. The CDR3 reads CASSESLNNYGYTF. CDR3 nucleotide sequence: TGTGCCAGCAGTGAATCACTGAATAACTATGGCTACACCTTC.

The chain combines TRBV5-1 with TRBJ1-2; 10 positions agree with TRBD1. The germline CDR1 and CDR2 sequences are SGHRS and YFSETQ. This CDR3 has 17 residues. V lost 2 bases, J lost 4 bases, and 11 bases stayed unmatched. Here the CDR3 reads CASSLGTGERGSYGYTF. CDR3 coding DNA: TGCGCCAGCAGCTTAGGGACAGGGGAGAGGGGGAGCTATGGCTACACCTTC.

The chain recombines TRBV6-6 with TRBJ1-2; 7 nucleotides align to TRBD1. The CDR3 extends over 16 amino acids. The V and J ends lost 0 bases and 1 base, in that order; junction bases with no gene match: 5. Germline V gene lookup returns CDR1 MNHNY and CDR2 SVGAGI (reference sequence). CDR3 DNA sequence: TGTGCCAGCAGTTACTCGAGGGGGCGGGGTAACTATGGCTACACCTTC. Its protein is CASSYSRGRGNYGYTF.

This clone has just one count. The chain employs TRBV6-2 or TRBV6-3 and TRBJ2-1; 10 nucleotides line up with TRBD2. Germline CDR1 reads MNHEY; CDR2 reads SVGEGT. The CDR3 contains 14 residues. V shed 6 bases, J shed 6 bases, and the junction held 5 bases outside the gene matches. The CDR3 coding sequence is TGTGCCAGCAGCCTCTCTAGCGGGAGCAATGAGCAGTTCTTC. The encoded protein is CASSLSSGSNEQFF.

J is TRBJ2-2 and V is TRBV21-1; the table's D call, TRBD2, has no DNA check behind it. TRBV21-1 is a pseudogene. This CDR3 comprises 16 residues. CDR3 amino acids: CASSNLATANTGELFF. CDR3 in DNA: TGTGCCAGCAGCAACCTAGCGACAGCGAACACCGGGGAGCTGTTTTTT.

This chain joins TRBV5-1 and TRBJ1-4, with 9 nucleotides matching TRBD1. Germline V CDR1 and CDR2: SGHRS, YFSETQ. The V gene end was trimmed by 3 bases and the J gene end by 8 bases; junction bases not matched to a gene: 14. The CDR3 has 17 residues. CDR3 in amino acids: CASSSLTPGQGNEKLFF. CDR3 sequence (DNA): TGCGCCAGCAGCTCTCTTACACCGGGACAGGGAAACGAAAAACTGTTTTTT.

This chain links TRBV18 with TRBJ1-3, with D maybe TRBD1 (5 bases). The ends were cut back, 5 bases at V and 4 bases at J, with 15 bases in the middle. CDR1 and CDR2 from the germline V gene are KGHSH and LQKENI. There are 15 residues in the CDR3. CDR3 DNA sequence: TGTGCCAGCTCAGAACTTCAGGGTGGAGGAAACACCATATATTTT. This translates into CASSELQGGGNTIYF. Variable domain in full (rest from reference TRBV18 and TRBJ1-3): NAGVMQNPRHLVRRRGQEARLRCSPMKGHSHVYWYRQLPEEGLKFMVYLQKENIIDESGMPKERFSAEFPKEGPSILRIQQVVRGDSAAYFCASSELQGGGNTIYFGEGSWLTVV.

The chain links TRBV18 to TRBJ2-7; the D gene is possibly TRBD2 (5 bases). The ends were cut back, 1 base at V and 4 bases at J, with 17 bases in the middle. Germline V gene lookup returns CDR1 KGHSH and CDR2 LQKENI. CDR3 length equals 16 residues. The CDR3 region is CASSPLKGLAVYEQYF. Here the CDR3 DNA reads TGTGCCAGCTCACCACTCAAGGGCCTAGCTGTGTACGAGCAGTACTTC.

The genes are TRBV19 and TRBJ1-2, with 8 bases lining up with TRBD1. The CDR3 extends over 13 amino acids. V lost 5 bases and J lost 8; bases outside the gene matches: 7. Germline loops: CDR1 LNHDA, CDR2 SQIVND (reference sequence). CDR3 DNA sequence: TGTGCCAGTAGTGCTCAGGGGGCGCGGGGCTACACCTTC. Translating gives CASSAQGARGYTF.

The V call is TRBV4-2, the J call TRBJ2-2; 11 bases map to TRBD2. Trimming took 0 bases from V and 8 from J; bases not matched to a gene: 11. The CDR3 length is 18 residues. Germline loops: CDR1 LGHNA, CDR2 YNFKEQ. The CDR3 reads CASSQDPGLAGQTGELFF. DNA for the CDR3: TGTGCCAGCAGCCAAGATCCCGGACTAGCGGGTCAAACTGGGGAGCTGTTTTTT.

This chain uses TRBV15 with TRBJ2-1, with 8 nucleotides matching TRBD2. In germline, CDR1 is LNHNV, CDR2 YYDKDF (reference sequence). The CDR3 is made up of 13 amino acids. With V trimmed by 4 bases and J by 6 bases, 2 bases remained unmatched. CDR3 nucleotides: TGTGCCACCAGCATAGGACTAGCCAATGAGCAGTTCTTC. Its protein product is CATSIGLANEQFF.

The V call is TRBV10-1, the J call TRBJ1-1, with 9 bases fitting TRBD1. The germline CDR1 and CDR2 sequences are WNHNN and SYGVQD (reference sequence). The CDR3 runs to 16 residues. J was trimmed by 4 bases and V by 3 bases; bases with no gene match: 9. In nucleotides, the CDR3 is TGCGCCAGCAGTGACCAAACAGGGGGCTATCTCACTGAAGCTTTCTTT. It yields the protein CASSDQTGGYLTEAFF.

This clone occurred a few times. V usage is TRBV9 and J usage is TRBJ1-4, with 10 bases that match TRBD1. From germline, CDR1 is SGDLS and CDR2 YYNGEE. The ends lost 3 bases at V and 6 bases at J; junction bases unmatched: 5. The CDR3 has 15 residues. This CDR3 is CASSGGGQGYEKLFF. The CDR3 coding sequence is TGTGCCAGCAGCGGAGGGGGACAGGGGTATGAAAAACTGTTTTTT. The entire variable domain, with the rest obtained from reference TRBV9 and TRBJ1-4, is as follows: DSGVTQTPKHLITATGQRVTLRCSPRSGDLSVYWYQQSLDQGLQFLIQYYNGEERAKGNILERFSAQQFPDLHSELNLSSLELGDSALYFCASSGGGQGYEKLFFGSGTQLSVL.

The chain links TRBV6-6 to TRBJ2-1; 10 positions agree with TRBD1. The germline gives CDR1 MNHNY, CDR2 SVGAGI (reference sequence). The junction had 5 bases not matched to a gene; V was cut back by 5 bases and J by 7 bases. The CDR3 runs 14 residues. As DNA, the CDR3 is TGTGCCAGCAGTCAGCCGGACAGGGGGAATGAGCAGTTCTTC. Residues: CASSQPDRGNEQFF.

This chain connects TRBV29-1 to TRBJ2-1; D gene uncertain. The CDR3 totals 12 residues. V was shortened by 3 bases and J by 4 bases, with 7 bases between the two germline ends. Germline V CDR1 and CDR2: SQVTM, ANQGSEA. The CDR3 region has the DNA TGCAGCGTTGACTCGCTATACAATGAGCAGTTCTTC. Amino acids: CSVDSLYNEQFF.

This chain joins TRBV30 and TRBJ2-5; D not certain. The length of the CDR3 is 11 residues. The germline V gene has CDR1 GTSNPN and CDR2 SVGIG (reference sequence). Trimming cost V 4 bases and J 4 bases, with 7 bases left between them. The CDR3 sequence: CAWTLGETQYF. Here the CDR3 DNA reads TGTGCCTGGACCCTCGGAGAGACCCAGTACTTC.

The sample holds a few counts of this clone. This chain joins TRBV9 and TRBJ1-1; 7 bases are shared with TRBD1. Germline CDR1 is SGDLS and CDR2 is YYNGEE. CDR3 length: 17 residues. V gave up 3 bases and J gave up 2 bases; unmatched junction bases: 13. As DNA, the CDR3 is TGTGCCAGCAGCGCGGATATACCGGGACAGATAAACACTGAAGCTTTCTTT. Residues: CASSADIPGQINTEAFF.

In its sample, this clone was seen a few times. The chain has TRBV2 and TRBJ1-1; D not resolved. V lost 3 bases and J 1 base, leaving 9 bases between the germline ends. Germline CDR1 SNHLY, CDR2 FYNNEI. CDR3 length: 14 amino acids. The CDR3 here is CASSDKPRNTEAFF. The CDR3 DNA reads TGTGCCAGCAGTGATAAACCCAGGAACACTGAAGCTTTCTTT.

The gene calls are TRBV10-1 and TRBJ2-3; 10 positions agree with TRBD2. Looked up from germline, CDR1 is WNHNN and CDR2 is SYGVQD (reference sequence). The V segment lost 4 bases and the J segment 5 bases; nucleotides outside the gene matches: 9. This CDR3 has 16 amino acids. For the CDR3, the DNA is TGCGCCAGCAGTGCGATGAGCGGGAGGGCGGGAGATACGCAGTATTTT. It yields the protein CASSAMSGRAGDTQYF.